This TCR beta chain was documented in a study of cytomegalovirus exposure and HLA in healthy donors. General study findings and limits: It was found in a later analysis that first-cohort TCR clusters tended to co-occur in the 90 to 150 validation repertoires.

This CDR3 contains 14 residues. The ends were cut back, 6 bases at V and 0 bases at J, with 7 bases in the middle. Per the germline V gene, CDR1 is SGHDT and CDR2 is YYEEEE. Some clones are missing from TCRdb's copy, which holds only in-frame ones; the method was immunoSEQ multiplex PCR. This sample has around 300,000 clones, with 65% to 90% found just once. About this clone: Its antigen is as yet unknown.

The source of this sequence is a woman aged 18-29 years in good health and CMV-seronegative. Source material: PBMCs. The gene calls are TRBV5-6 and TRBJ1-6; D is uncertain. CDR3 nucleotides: TGTGCCAGCACACGTAGCTCCTATAATTCACCCCTCCACTTT. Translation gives CASTRSSYNSPLHF.